The entry below describes one TCR beta chain. No antigen is known for it. This record comes from a study of identifying expanded T cells in peripheral blood. Profiled with immunoSEQ multiplex PCR; TCRdb holds only in-frame clones, not every one. The sample shows 55,000 to 75,000 clones, around 87% of them seen only once. CDR1 and CDR2 from the germline V gene are SGHRS and YFSETQ. The CDR3 sequence is 14 residues long. The germline V and J ends were trimmed by 5 bases and 5 bases, with 11 bases remaining between them. Study conclusions and caveats: Differentially abundant clones: roughly 1.3 between replicates, 16.4 at around 14 days, around 19 at four. Roughly two-week clone count variance significantly increased as total template count grew.

During the collection period, no donor immune events like infections were recorded. The specimen sequenced was blood. The receptor was isolated from a person between 18 and 70 years old in good health. The chain carries TRBV5-1 and TRBJ1-6; D uncertain. The CDR3 DNA reads as TGCGCCAGCAGGAGGGAAAATAATAATTCACCCCTCCACTTT. It encodes CASRRENNNSPLHF.